These 18 T cell receptor beta chains were sequenced from one sample in a study of identical twins (dated by TCRdb to 2016 to 2017). Library preparation employed 5' RACE. Sequencing relied on an Illumina HiSeq 2000. TCRdb itself trimmed the public reads at Q25 with fastp, ran MiXCR and retained productive beta chains. A single entry per CDR3 protein holds the most common genes and DNA from its merged rows. The sample yields some 270,000 distinct CDR3 sequences; around 8.3% were counted once. The top ten clonotypes cover less than 4% of the sample. These data were also filed under a second study, of yellow fever vaccine responses in identical twins.

Source material: CD8+ T cells sorted from blood. These receptors all come from a woman aged 18-29 years in good health.

The chain has TRBV5-6 and TRBJ1-1; 9 bases fit TRBD1. Germline CDR1 is SGHDT and CDR2 is YYEEEE. V shed 5 bases and J 4 bases; nucleotides not matched to a gene: 9. The length of the CDR3 is 15 residues. CDR3 DNA sequence: TGTGCCAGCAGAACCGGGACAGGGAAGGTCACTGAAGCTTTCTTT. Amino acids: CASRTGTGKVTEAFF. The variable domain in full, with the rest retrieved from reference TRBV5-6 and TRBJ1-1, is DAGVTQSPTHLIKTRGQQVTLRCSPKSGHDTVSWYQQALGQGPQFIFQYYEEEERQRGNFPDRFSGHQFPNYSSELNVNALLLGDSALYLCASRTGTGKVTEAFFGQGTRLTVV.

This clonotype was detected many times. The J gene is TRBJ1-5, the V gene TRBV10-3, with D hard to call. Germline values: CDR1 ENHRY, CDR2 SYGVKD. V dropped 0 bases and J dropped 0 bases, with 6 bases sitting between them. The CDR3 covers 15 residues. CDR3 bases: TGTGCCATCAGTGAGTCTACAACTAGCAATCAGCCCCAGCATTTT. It specifies CAISESTTSNQPQHF.

The chain uses TRBV4-3 and TRBJ2-1, with a tentative D call TRBD2 (6 bases). The CDR3 spans 13 residues. The germline V and J ends were trimmed by 4 bases and 11 bases, with 15 bases remaining between them. Germline values: CDR1 LGHNA, CDR2 YSLEER. CDR3 in DNA: TGCGCCAGCAGCCTCGGTCTAGCGAATCAGCAGTTCTTC. Residues: CASSLGLANQQFF.

V usage is TRBV9 and J usage is TRBJ1-6, with D unresolved. This CDR3 region has 12 residues. The V gene lost 4 bases and the J gene lost 9 bases, with 8 bases spanning the gap. Germline V gene sequence: CDR1 SGDLS, CDR2 YYNGEE. CDR3 bases: TGTGCCAGCAGCCCCGGAGGTTCACCCCTCCACTTT. Translation gives CASSPGGSPLHF.

The table lists this clonotype with many counts. This chain connects TRBV15 to TRBJ1-1, with TRBD1 as a possible D gene (6 bases). The CDR3 length is 15 residues. Trimming pared 3 bases from V and 4 bases from J, leaving 15 bases between. CDR1 and CDR2 from the germline V gene are LNHNV and YYDKDF (reference sequence). This CDR3 is CATSSATGGGTEAFF. The CDR3 bases are TGTGCCACCAGCAGTGCAACTGGGGGCGGCACTGAAGCTTTCTTT.

This clonotype was picked up a small number of times. The V gene is TRBV28, the J gene TRBJ2-2; D is uncertain. The CDR3 sequence is 14 residues long. CDR1 is MDHEN and CDR2 is SYDVKM in the germline V gene. V shed 4 bases and J shed 1 base, with 7 bases lying between them. The DNA of the CDR3 is TGTGCCAGCAGTTCGTACCAGAACACCGGGGAGCTGTTTTTT. Its translation is CASSSYQNTGELFF.

This clonotype was recorded a few times. The chain is built from TRBV13 and TRBJ2-1; TRBD2 aligns across 11 bases. This CDR3 spans 17 amino acids. With V trimmed by 4 bases and J by 5 bases, 10 bases remained unmatched. Germline V gene sequence: CDR1 PRHDT, CDR2 FYEKMQ (reference sequence). The CDR3 loop reads CASSSTPGLAVNNEQFF. For the CDR3, the DNA is TGTGCCAGCAGCTCGACCCCGGGACTAGCGGTAAACAATGAGCAGTTCTTC.

This clonotype was counted ten times or more. The chain employs TRBV10-3 and TRBJ1-4; D gene unclear. The CDR3 length is 14 residues. Germline V lookup: CDR1 ENHRY, CDR2 SYGVKD. Trimming removed 2 bases from V and 5 bases from J, with 9 bases in between. CDR3 DNA sequence: TGTGCCATCAGTGAGGTCAGAGGCAATGAAAAACTGTTTTTT. This sequence encodes CAISEVRGNEKLFF.

This chain joins TRBV5-1 and TRBJ1-2, with TRBD1 as a possible D gene (5 bases). The germline V and J ends were trimmed by 8 bases and 7 bases, with 18 bases remaining between them. CDR3 length: 13 amino acids. Germline values: CDR1 SGHRS, CDR2 YFSETQ. CDR3 region: CASTLGVPRGYTF. CDR3 sequence (DNA): TGCGCCAGTACTCTGGGGGTCCCGCGTGGCTACACCTTC.

The rearrangement links TRBV20-1 to TRBJ2-3; 10 positions match TRBD1. Germline V gives CDR1 DFQATT, CDR2 SNEGSKA (reference sequence). The V and J ends lost 3 bases and 4 bases, in that order; junction bases with no gene match: 10. The CDR3 is made up of 16 amino acids. CDR3 sequence reads: CSARERQGATADTQYF. The CDR3 coding sequence is TGCAGTGCTAGGGAGAGACAGGGGGCGACCGCAGATACGCAGTATTTT.

The sample holds a few counts of this clonotype. The chain couples TRBV7-2 to TRBJ2-1; 9 bases agree with TRBD2. This CDR3 spans 14 amino acids. J lost 5 bases, V lost 5 bases, and 4 bases had no gene match. Germline CDR1 is SGHTA and CDR2 is FQGNSA. The DNA for the CDR3 is TGTGCCAGCAGCCCGACTAGCGGTCACAATGAGCAGTTCTTC. Amino acid sequence: CASSPTSGHNEQFF. The complete variable domain, with remaining parts taken from reference TRBV7-2 and TRBJ2-1, reads GAGVSQSPSNKVTEKGKDVELRCDPISGHTALYWYRQSLGQGLEFLIYFQGNSAPDKSGLPSDRFSAERTGGSVSTLTIQRTQQEDSAVYLCASSPTSGHNEQFFGPGTRLTVL.

This clonotype has a handful of counts. The genes are TRBV6-4 and TRBJ2-1, with a weak D call TRBD2 (7 bases). Germline loops: CDR1 MRHNA, CDR2 SNTAGT. V lost 2 bases and J lost 9, with 8 bases in between. This CDR3 has 12 amino acids. The CDR3 sequence: CASSDRGGEQFF. Written as DNA, the CDR3 is TGTGCCAGCAGTGACAGGGGGGGTGAGCAGTTCTTC.

This clonotype was observed at least ten times. V usage is TRBV29-1 and J usage is TRBJ2-7; D gene uncertain. This CDR3 region has 12 residues. Germline CDR1 SQVTM, CDR2 ANQGSEA. Trimming removed 6 bases from V and 2 bases from J, with 11 bases in between. The CDR3 loop is CSVPSPTYEQYF. CDR3 nucleotide sequence: TGCAGCGTCCCCAGCCCCACCTACGAGCAGTACTTC.

CDR3 nucleotide sequence: TGTGCCAGCAGTGAAGAGAGCGGGACACCGTCCTACGAGCAGTACTTC. Translation gives CASSEESGTPSYEQYF. This chain links TRBV6-1 with TRBJ2-7; a weak D match, TRBD2 (7 bases). Germline lookup yields CDR1 MNHNS and CDR2 SASEGT. Deletions cut 1 base from V and 1 base from J, with 14 bases between. The CDR3 runs to 16 residues.

Only a few counts were recorded for this clonotype. One end of the junction varies from germline; a read error may be responsible. The chain links TRBV27 to TRBJ2-7; D gene uncertain. CDR3 length equals 13 residues. Germline V CDR1 and CDR2: MNHEY, SMNVEV (reference sequence). This chain's CDR3 is CATSQSGSYEQYF. DNA for the CDR3: TGTGCCACCAGTCAGTCGGGCTCCTACGAGCAGTACTTC.

This clonotype was observed at least ten times. J is TRBJ2-7 and V is TRBV7-2, with TRBD2 matching 7 bases. Germline CDR1 and CDR2: SGHTA and FQGNSA. This CDR3 contains 15 residues. V was pared by 2 bases and J by 0 bases, with 4 bases of the junction left unmatched. The CDR3 region is CASSLRASGSYEQYF. DNA of the CDR3: TGTGCCAGCAGCTTAAGGGCTAGCGGCTCCTACGAGCAGTACTTC.

This clonotype was recorded at least ten times. The gene calls are TRBV7-9 and TRBJ2-1; D gene uncertain. The CDR3 contains 13 residues. Germline loops: CDR1 SEHNR, CDR2 FQNEAQ (reference sequence). CDR3 coding DNA: TGTGCTTATCGCCCGATTGCGTGGAATGAGCAGTTCTTC. Protein: CAYRPIAWNEQFF.

This clonotype came up a few times. This chain connects TRBV4-1 to TRBJ1-1; tentative D call: TRBD1 (6 bases). Looked up from germline, CDR1 is MGHRA and CDR2 is YSYEKL. The CDR3 covers 15 residues. Trimming took 0 bases from V and 3 from J, leaving 11 bases between them. The CDR3 DNA follows: TGCGCCAGCAGCCAAGATGGGGGGCCGGACACTGAAGCTTTCTTT. Residues: CASSQDGGPDTEAFF.